Only a few counts were recorded for the clone carrying this T cell receptor beta chain. Antigen unknown. The entirety of the isolated RNA underwent reverse transcription, so expressed TCRB transcripts were sequenced. Here immunoSEQ multiplex PCR was the method, and the copy in TCRdb shows in-frame clones only, minus some. The table shows more than 110,000 clones, with around 7% occurring only once. The data originate from a study of beta chain features in type 1 diabetes. Findings of the study overall: PCR might favor shorter templates, equally in patients and controls. VDJ junctions from patients with type 1 diabetes contained fewer insertions and more deletions.

With V trimmed by 4 bases and J by 4 bases, 11 bases remained unmatched. Germline CDR1 reads LNHDA; CDR2 reads SQIVND (reference sequence). CDR3 length: 16 amino acids. Each of the sorted populations had a purity greater than 95%. The receptor was isolated from a woman aged 25 to 39 in good health. The chain joins TRBV19 to TRBJ2-5; TRBD2 agrees at 8 bases. The sequencing sample was made of central memory CD4+ T cells from blood. The CDR3 spells CASSTAGTSSGETQYF. DNA of the CDR3: TGTGCCAGTAGTACCGCCGGGACTAGTTCCGGAGAGACCCAGTACTTC.